The present T cell receptor (beta chain) was sequenced within a study of CD8+ T cells in alopecia areata. Study observations and caveats: Sequence data from scalp samples additionally include resident alphabeta T cells of normal skin. Clarity of TCR sharing across patients fell short of that in mice, possibly HLA-related. Affected lesional scalp, above all in alopecia totalis/universalis, was more clonal than normal scalp.

V was pared by 7 bases and J by 1 base, with 8 bases of the junction left unmatched. The CDR3 consists of 16 residues. Germline V gene data show CDR1 as SQVTM and CDR2 as ANQGSEA. Once RNA had been extracted, it was reverse transcribed into cDNA to act as the sequencing template. Assay used: immunoSEQ multiplex PCR; TCRdb lists only in-frame clones, some missing. The data hold roughly 150,000 clones, with 55% to 65% observed a single time. Points on this clone: No antigen is known for it.

PBMCs were stained for CD3, CD4 and CD8, and CD4+ and CD8+ T cells were sorted. The chain joins TRBV29-1 to TRBJ2-5; TRBD2 matches at 14 bases. This receptor was taken from a human donor in good health. Material for sequencing was CD4+ T cells sorted from blood. This chain's CDR3 is CSASGGLAGGQETQYF. Written as DNA, the CDR3 is TGCAGCGCCAGCGGCGGACTAGCGGGAGGCCAAGAGACCCAGTACTTC.